These T cell receptor beta chains were read from a single sample in a study of T cell repertoires in cytomegalovirus infection. TCRdb used MiXCR to reprocess the reads, holding one entry per CDR3 protein. The sample records over 250,000 distinct CDR3 sequences, approximately 22% being singletons. Their specific antigens are unknown. The specimen comprised cultured PBMCs, sampled from culture after CMV antigen stimulation. The receptors were sampled from a human donor in good health (CMV status not recorded). Some clones in this sample may be carry-over from other donors' samples. The CDR3 runs from the conserved cysteine through the conserved F or W. The D gene is left open where the match is weak. Part of the rows lack a size; the others show once, few, many or a class for expanded clones.

many | TRBD2 | TRBJ2-3 | TRBV20-1 | CSARPAGVRRDTQYF | TGCAGTGCTAGACCAGCGGGAGTAAGGAGAGATACGCAGTATTTT
many | TRBD2 | TRBJ2-7 | TRBV7-2 | CASSLIAGDYEQYF | TGTGCCAGCAGCCTAATAGCGGGAGACTACGAGCAGTACTTC
- | - | TRBJ2-7 | TRBV5-6 | CASSPGVRPPYEQYF | TGTGCCAGCAGCCCGGGGGTCAGACCCCCCTACGAGCAGTACTTC
many | TRBD1 | TRBJ1-2 | TRBV7-9 | CASSLWRDRESYGYTF | TGTGCCAGCAGCTTATGGAGGGACAGGGAGTCCTATGGCTACACCTTC
many | - | TRBJ2-7 | TRBV28 | CASSYELAYEQYF | TGTGCCAGCAGTTACGAGCTGGCTTACGAGCAGTACTTC
few | TRBD2 | TRBJ2-1 | TRBV18 | CASSPAGDNEQFF | TGTGCCAGCTCACCCGCGGGAGACAATGAGCAGTTCTTC
few | - | TRBJ2-2 | TRBV6-5 | CASSPPRRTGELFF | TGTGCCAGCAGCCCCCCTAGGAGGACCGGGGAGCTGTTTTTT
once | TRBD1 | TRBJ1-1 | TRBV10-3 | CAISGQGRNTEAFF | TGTGCCATCAGTGGACAGGGAAGGAACACTGAAGCTTTCTTT
many | - | TRBJ1-2 | TRBV7-2 | CASSSDRANYGYTF | TGTGCCAGCAGCTCAGACAGAGCTAACTATGGCTACACCTTC
- | TRBD1 | TRBJ2-5 | TRBV28 | CASSLTGTGVQETQYF | TGTGCCAGCAGTTTAACCGGGACAGGGGTACAAGAGACCCAGTACTTC
many | TRBD1 | TRBJ2-7 | TRBV7-8 | CASSLPGTAIYEQYF | TGTGCCAGCAGCTTGCCCGGGACAGCGATTTACGAGCAGTACTTC
many | TRBD1 | TRBJ2-5 | TRBV7-6 | CASSRGTGLVETQYF | TGTGCTAGCAGCCGGGGGACAGGGCTCGTAGAGACCCAGTACTTC
few | TRBD2 | TRBJ2-5 | TRBV5-1 | CASSSGLARGETQYF | TGCGCCAGCAGCTCGGGACTAGCACGCGGAGAGACCCAGTACTTC
few | - | TRBJ2-1 | TRBV28 | CASSFIAESYNEQFF | TGTGCCAGCAGTTTCATAGCGGAGAGCTACAATGAGCAGTTCTTC
few | TRBD2 | TRBJ2-7 | TRBV6-2/TRBV6-3 | CASRTPTSPYEQYF | TGTGCCAGCAGAACCCCGACTAGCCCCTACGAGCAGTACTTC
- | TRBD2 | TRBJ2-1 | TRBV20-1 | CSVPIAGGPNNEQFF | TGCAGTGTTCCGATAGCGGGAGGGCCTAACAATGAGCAGTTCTTC
few | TRBD2 | TRBJ2-1 | TRBV7-2 | CASSPRTSGTVGDEQFF | TGTGCCAGCAGCCCAAGGACTAGCGGGACGGTTGGGGATGAGCAGTTCTTC
few | - | TRBJ1-1 | TRBV13 | CASSLGVQRRTEAFF | TGTGCCAGCAGCTTGGGGGTTCAGAGGCGGACTGAAGCTTTCTTT
- | TRBD2 | TRBJ2-5 | TRBV7-6 | CASSPRAGDAETQYF | TGTGCCAGCAGCCCCCGGGCGGGAGATGCTGAGACCCAGTACTTC
many | - | TRBJ1-1 | TRBV4-1 | CASSQEVSLNTEAFF | TGCGCCAGCAGCCAAGAGGTCAGCCTGAACACTGAAGCTTTCTTT
many | - | TRBJ2-1 | TRBV7-2 | CASSLIGRMNEQFF | TGTGCCAGCAGCTTGATAGGGAGGATGAATGAGCAGTTCTTC
- | - | TRBJ2-3 | TRBV5-1 | CASSLALASQDTQYF | TGCGCCAGCAGCTTGGCTCTCGCTTCGCAAGATACGCAGTATTTT
many | TRBD1 | TRBJ1-1 | TRBV7-9 | CASSDQGGTEAFF | TGTGCCAGCAGCGATCAGGGGGGGACTGAAGCTTTCTTT
- | - | TRBJ2-2 | TRBV6-4 | CASQDSYTGELFF | TGTGCCAGCCAGGACAGTTACACCGGGGAGCTGTTTTTT
many | - | TRBJ1-5 | TRBV4-1 | CASSQVLGNQPQHF | TGCGCCAGCAGCCAAGTTTTAGGCAATCAGCCCCAGCATTTT
few | TRBD1 | TRBJ2-5 | TRBV12-3/TRBV12-4 | CASSFSSGTGVSKTQYF | TGTGCCAGCAGTTTTAGTTCCGGGACAGGGGTGTCCAAGACCCAGTACTTC
few | - | TRBJ2-5 | TRBV5-4 | CASSSLLRTETQYF | TGTGCCAGCAGCTCCCTACTGAGGACAGAGACCCAGTACTTC
- | - | TRBJ2-1 | TRBV6-2/TRBV6-3 | CASSSNRNYNEQFF | TGTGCCAGCAGTTCAAACAGGAATTACAATGAGCAGTTCTTC
- | - | TRBJ2-2 | TRBV15 | CATSRERTITGELFF | TGTGCCACCAGTAGAGAGAGGACTATCACTGGGGAGCTGTTTTTT
- | - | TRBJ1-1 | TRBV6-1 | CASYRRSWDTEAFF | TGTGCCAGCTATAGGAGGAGCTGGGACACTGAAGCTTTCTTT
few | TRBD1 | TRBJ1-2 | TRBV27 | CASSPGGAYGYTF | TGTGCCAGCAGCCCAGGGGGGGCCTATGGCTACACCTTC
- | - | TRBJ2-5 | TRBV7-6 | CASSFSGAETQYF | TGTGCCAGCAGCTTTTCGGGGGCAGAGACCCAGTACTTC
few | - | TRBJ1-5 | TRBV4-1 | CASSQEPTDYQPQHF | TGCGCCAGCAGCCAAGAGCCTACAGATTATCAGCCCCAGCATTTT
- | - | TRBJ1-1 | TRBV12-3/TRBV12-4 | CASSPTTSNTEAFF | TGTGCCAGCAGTCCTACTACATCAAACACTGAAGCTTTCTTT
few | - | TRBJ1-1 | TRBV7-8 | CASSLVGTHTEAFF | TGTGCCAGCAGCTTAGTAGGGACCCACACTGAAGCTTTCTTT
few | TRBD1 | TRBJ1-5 | TRBV2 | CASSPSRDRGPQHF | TGTGCCAGCAGCCCGTCCCGGGACAGGGGGCCCCAGCATTTT
many | - | TRBJ2-1 | TRBV28 | CASSLTQVSKSYNEQFF | TGTGCCAGCAGTTTAACACAGGTCAGCAAATCCTACAATGAGCAGTTCTTC
many | - | TRBJ2-7 | TRBV4-1 | CASSHPVKGGFSYEQYF | TGCGCCAGCAGCCACCCGGTTAAGGGGGGGTTTTCCTACGAGCAGTACTTC
- | - | TRBJ1-2 | TRBV7-3 | CASSSLQGPRGYGYTF | TGTGCCAGCAGCTCTCTACAGGGTCCCCGGGGCTATGGCTACACCTTC
many | TRBD2 | TRBJ2-1 | TRBV19 | CASSIFGLGSSGRGVDNEQFF | TGTGCCAGTAGTATATTTGGACTTGGGTCTAGCGGGAGGGGGGTAGACAATGAGCAGTTCTTC
- | - | TRBJ2-3 | TRBV27 | CASTSRRDTQYF | TGTGCCAGCACCTCCCGGAGAGATACGCAGTATTTT
few | TRBD1 | TRBJ2-7 | TRBV3-1 | CASSQEFLSDRGSYEQYF | TGTGCCAGCAGCCAAGAATTTCTTTCGGACAGGGGCTCCTACGAGCAGTACTTC
many | - | TRBJ2-1 | TRBV12-3/TRBV12-4 | CASRPEGGAYNEQFF | TGTGCCAGCAGACCCGAGGGGGGAGCCTACAATGAGCAGTTCTTC
many | TRBD1 | TRBJ1-2 | TRBV12-3/TRBV12-4 | CASSVGQGYGYTF | TGTGCCAGCAGTGTGGGACAGGGCTATGGCTACACCTTC
- | TRBD2 | TRBJ2-5 | TRBV7-9 | CASSYGLVQETQYF | TGTGCCAGCAGTTACGGACTAGTCCAAGAGACCCAGTACTTC
many | - | TRBJ1-1 | TRBV6-1 | CASSEWTENTEAFF | TGTGCCAGCAGTGAATGGACAGAGAACACTGAAGCTTTCTTT
- | TRBD1 | TRBJ1-2 | TRBV10-3 | CAISAGQGTGGYTF | TGTGCCATCAGTGCCGGACAGGGTACTGGTGGCTACACCTTC
- | - | TRBJ2-2 | TRBV20-1 | CSARKDTGELFF | TGCAGTGCTAGGAAAGACACCGGGGAGCTGTTTTTT
few | TRBD1 | TRBJ1-4 | TRBV18 | CASSSDRGPEKLFF | TGTGCCAGCTCATCGGACAGGGGGCCCGAAAAACTGTTTTTT
few | - | TRBJ2-2 | TRBV7-3 | CASSLNGGATGELFF | TGTGCCAGCAGCTTAAATGGCGGGGCTACCGGGGAGCTGTTTTTT
- | - | TRBJ1-6 | TRBV20-1 | CSARVGGVGSPLHF | TGCAGTGCTAGAGTTGGTGGGGTCGGTTCACCCCTCCACTTT
few | - | TRBJ2-1 | TRBV11-3 | CASSSAGRMFF | TGTGCCAGCAGCTCAGCCGGGCGAATGTTCTTC